Listed below are T cell receptor beta chains from one sample, sequenced in a study of blood T cell repertoires in COVID-19. Assay used: immunoSEQ multiplex PCR; TCRdb lists only in-frame clones, some missing. Of under 250,000 clones listed, around 85% were seen once; the top ten hold about 9.3%. Source material: PBMCs or T cells enriched from blood (not recorded which). These receptors were collected from a woman aged 45-65 years with acute COVID-19. The conserved cysteine and the conserved F or W are not part of the CDR3 here. A clone size is listed for some rows: how often the clone was seen (once, few, many), or a class if it is expanded.

clone_size j_call v_call cdr3_aa
few TRBJ1-2 TRBV28 ASSGTGDGYT
NA TRBJ2-2 TRBV6-5 ASRTTGGAPGELF
NA TRBJ1-3 TRBV29-1 SVEREISGNTIY
NA TRBJ2-1 TRBV19 ASSIGGKGEGRGNEQF
NA TRBJ1-1 TRBV12-3/TRBV12-4 ASSDNSDNKAF
NA TRBJ1-2 TRBV6-5 ASSFGQSYGYT
NA TRBJ2-3 TRBV4-3 ASSQQGSGGADTQY
NA TRBJ1-2 TRBV3-1/TRBV3-2 ASSQVRGSYGYT
NA TRBJ2-1 TRBV5-4 ASSGTSGYNEQF
NA TRBJ1-5 TRBV2 ASSGGGAGKVGNQPQH
NA TRBJ2-1 TRBV9 ASSKYETQNNEQF
NA TRBJ1-2 TRBV18 ASSPPKPPPSGT
NA TRBJ1-2 TRBV7-8 ASSHRLPGQGLGGYT
NA TRBJ2-7 TRBV3-1/TRBV3-2 ASSPSGGQSYEQY
NA TRBJ1-2 TRBV12-3/TRBV12-4 ASSSGRVYGYT
NA TRBJ1-2 TRBV7-2 ASSFPGNYGYT
NA TRBJ2-3 TRBV7-8 ASSLGGQGWTDTQY
NA TRBJ1-1 TRBV30 AWEHRGRTEAF
NA TRBJ1-1 TRBV5-1 ASSLAQSNTEAF
NA TRBJ2-5 TRBV7-2 ASSFARDSKETQY
NA TRBJ1-1 TRBV5-4 ASHRMAGINAEAF
NA TRBJ2-7 TRBV18 ASSPGTSGGNYEQY
NA TRBJ2-1 TRBV7-2 ASSLVLRASGYNEQF
NA TRBJ1-1 TRBV9 ASSPLMNTEAF
once TRBJ1-1 TRBV5-1 ASSLGRRDTEAF
NA TRBJ1-1 TRBV5-1 ASSLEGTINTEAF
NA TRBJ1-1 TRBV19 ASTRGVRVGEAF
few TRBJ2-3 TRBV4-3 ASSQAAITDTQY
NA TRBJ2-5 TRBV5-4 ASSRGYWADQETQY
NA TRBJ1-1 TRBV9 ASSVGGADGTEAF
NA TRBJ1-5 TRBV12-5 ASGLGTGNQPQH
NA TRBJ2-1 TRBV18 ASSPRQGTYNEQF
NA TRBJ1-2 TRBV18 ASSPMDRPLNYGYT
few TRBJ2-7 TRBV2 ARIRAPSSYEQY
NA TRBJ2-3 TRBV23-1 ASSHRGDRGNFFPDTQY
NA TRBJ1-6 TRBV9 ASSVDPGQGKPLH
NA TRBJ1-6 TRBV6-2/TRBV6-3 ASSPWGQGNSPLH
NA TRBJ1-4 TRBV30 AWSVSVKGVGEKLF
NA TRBJ1-2 TRBV28 ASSDSYGYT
NA TRBJ2-3 TRBV19 ASSASSVHPDTQY
NA TRBJ1-1 TRBV19 ASSILGGTEAF
many TRBJ1-2 TRBV10-2 ASSAPSTGYGYT
NA TRBJ1-3 TRBV28 ASRTGFSGNTIY
NA TRBJ1-2 TRBV5-1 ASSLEGGRSYGYT
NA TRBJ1-5 TRBV4-1 ASSPGGTGLRQPQH